In its sample, the clone carrying this T cell receptor beta chain was seen once. Original data processing: Researchers report that nucleated cell counts were estimated from reference gene primer amplification. Sequencing was performed with immunoSEQ multiplex PCR; in TCRdb, only in-frame clones are kept and a portion is missing. The V and J calls and the clone size are those of that table, but D and trimming were determined from the DNA. Found here are some 300,000 clones, approximately 90% of them singletons; the top ten hold approximately 6%. The entry originates in a study of blood T cell repertoires in COVID-19. Study-level background: COVID-19 samples collected from the United States, Italy and Spain covered acute and convalescent phases. PBMCs, B-cell-depleted T cells, or T cells were the source of the cDNA or gDNA that made up the material.

The V gene lost 0 bases and the J gene lost 2 bases, with 20 bases spanning the gap. The CDR3 is 18 amino acids. CDR1 is SGDLS, CDR2 YYNGEE, per germline. The chain uses TRBV9 and TRBJ2-5; D may be TRBD2 (5 bases). The clonotype was recovered from a woman aged 50 to 60 with COVID-19, enrolled during active disease. Sequencing used peripheral blood. The CDR3, as DNA: TGTGCCAGCAGCGTAGACGGGATAGAACCCTTCGATCAAGAGACCCAGTACTTC. Translation: CASSVDGIEPFDQETQYF.